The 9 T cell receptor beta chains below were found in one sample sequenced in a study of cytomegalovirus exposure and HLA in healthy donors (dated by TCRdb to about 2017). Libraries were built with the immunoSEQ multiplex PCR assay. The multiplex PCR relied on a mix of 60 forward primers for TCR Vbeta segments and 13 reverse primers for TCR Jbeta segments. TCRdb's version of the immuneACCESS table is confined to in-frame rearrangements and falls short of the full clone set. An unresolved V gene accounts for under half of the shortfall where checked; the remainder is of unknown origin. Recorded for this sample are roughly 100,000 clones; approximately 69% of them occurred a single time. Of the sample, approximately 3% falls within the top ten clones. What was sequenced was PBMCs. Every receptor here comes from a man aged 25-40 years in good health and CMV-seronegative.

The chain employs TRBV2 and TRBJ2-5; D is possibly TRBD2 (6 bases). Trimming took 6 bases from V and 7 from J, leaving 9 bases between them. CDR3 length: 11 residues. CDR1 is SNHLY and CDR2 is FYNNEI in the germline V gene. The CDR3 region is CASSLGGTQYF. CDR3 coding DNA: TGTGCCAGCAGCTTGGGGGGGACCCAGTACTTC.

Here the CDR3 reads CASMGGIGYNEQFF. The DNA for the CDR3 is TGCGCCAGTATGGGGGGAATTGGCTACAATGAGCAGTTCTTC. V usage is TRBV5-1 and J usage is TRBJ2-1; D is perhaps TRBD2 (6 bases). Trimming shortened V by 8 bases and J by 3 bases, and 15 bases separated the two germline ends. The length of the CDR3 is 14 residues. In germline, CDR1 is SGHRS, CDR2 YFSETQ.

The CDR3 region is CASSLDRTYEQYF. For the CDR3, the DNA is TGTGCCAGCAGCTTAGACAGAACCTACGAGCAGTACTTC. The V gene is TRBV7-2, the J gene TRBJ2-7; D is uncertain. The CDR3 contains 13 residues. CDR1 is SGHTA, CDR2 FQGNSA, per germline. Trimming shortened V by 1 base and J by 2 bases, and 6 bases separated the two germline ends.

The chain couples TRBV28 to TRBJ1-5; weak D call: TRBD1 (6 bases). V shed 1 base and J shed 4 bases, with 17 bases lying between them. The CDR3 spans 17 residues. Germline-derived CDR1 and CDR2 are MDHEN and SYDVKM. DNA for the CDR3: TGTGCCAGCAGTTTATCACCCCGGGGGGGCGTAAATCAGCCCCAGCATTTT. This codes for CASSLSPRGGVNQPQHF.

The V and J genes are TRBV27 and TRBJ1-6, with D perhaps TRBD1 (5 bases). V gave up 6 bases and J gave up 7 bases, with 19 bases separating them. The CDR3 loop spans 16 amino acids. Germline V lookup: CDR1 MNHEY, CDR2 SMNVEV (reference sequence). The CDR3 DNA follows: TGTGCCAGCAGCCTGGGACTAACGGTACGGAATTCACCCCTCCACTTT. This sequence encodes CASSLGLTVRNSPLHF.

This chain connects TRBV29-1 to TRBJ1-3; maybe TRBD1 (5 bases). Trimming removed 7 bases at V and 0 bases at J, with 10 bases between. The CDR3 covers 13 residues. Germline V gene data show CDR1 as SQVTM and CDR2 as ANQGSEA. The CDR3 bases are TGCAGCGCCGGGGGGGACTCTGGAAACACCATATATTTT. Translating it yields CSAGGDSGNTIYF.

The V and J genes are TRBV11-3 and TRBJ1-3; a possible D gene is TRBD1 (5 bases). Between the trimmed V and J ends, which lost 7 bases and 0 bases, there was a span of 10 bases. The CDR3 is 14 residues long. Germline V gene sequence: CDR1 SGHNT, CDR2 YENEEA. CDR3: CASKQVLSGNTIYF. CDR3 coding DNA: TGTGCCAGCAAACAGGTCCTCTCTGGAAACACCATATATTTT.

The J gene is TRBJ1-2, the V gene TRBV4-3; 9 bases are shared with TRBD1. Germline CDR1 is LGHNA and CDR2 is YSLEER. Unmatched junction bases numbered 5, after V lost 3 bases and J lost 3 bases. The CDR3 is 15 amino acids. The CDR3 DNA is TGCGCCAGCAGCCAGAGGACAGGGGATCACTATGGCTACACCTTC. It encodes CASSQRTGDHYGYTF.

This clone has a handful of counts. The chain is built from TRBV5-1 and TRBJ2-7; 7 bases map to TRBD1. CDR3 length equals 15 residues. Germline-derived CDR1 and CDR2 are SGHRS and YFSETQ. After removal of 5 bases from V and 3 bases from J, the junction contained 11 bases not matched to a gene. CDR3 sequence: CASRGTAEFSYEQYF. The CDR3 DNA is TGCGCCAGCAGGGGGACAGCGGAGTTCAGCTACGAGCAGTACTTC.